Following are 9 T cell receptor beta chains from one sample sequenced in a study of circulating and synovial CD4+ cells in juvenile arthritis. Clones were read by immunoSEQ multiplex PCR, and TCRdb kept only the in-frame ones, dropping some. This table holds 34,000 or so clones, 85% to 95% found once. The sequencing sample was made of CD4+ T cells from blood. The receptor source for this set is a human donor with juvenile idiopathic arthritis.

The chain has TRBV5-4 and TRBJ2-5, with 9 positions matching TRBD1. The germline gives CDR1 SGHNT, CDR2 YYREEE (reference sequence). The J segment lost 4 bases and the V segment lost 0 bases, leaving 1 base of the junction unmatched. The CDR3 is 14 residues long. In nucleotides, the CDR3 is TGTGCCAGCAGCTTGGAGGACAGGGGAGAGACCCAGTACTTC. This encodes CASSLEDRGETQYF.

The chain has TRBV5-1 and TRBJ2-1; 10 bases fit TRBD2. The germline V gene has CDR1 SGHRS and CDR2 YFSETQ. With 0 bases clipped from V and 9 bases from J, the junction kept 15 bases outside the gene matches. The CDR3 contains 18 residues. DNA for the CDR3: TGCGCCAGCAGCTTGGGAACTAGCGGGGAGCCGGGGCGGGGTGAGCAGTTCTTC. This sequence encodes CASSLGTSGEPGRGEQFF.

The chain links TRBV6-6 to TRBJ2-5; tentatively, D is TRBD1 (6 bases). Trimming removed 6 bases from V and 5 bases from J, with 10 bases in between. Germline V CDR1 and CDR2: MNHNY, SVGAGI (reference sequence). The CDR3 is 12 residues long. In DNA, the CDR3 is TGTGCCAGCAGGCGCACAGGGGAGACCCAGTACTTC. It is translated as CASRRTGETQYF.

The J gene is TRBJ1-2, the V gene TRBV18; 10 positions agree with TRBD1. The germline CDR1 and CDR2 sequences are KGHSH and LQKENI. The CDR3 runs 15 residues. V lost 4 bases to trimming and J lost 4 bases; unmatched junction nucleotides: 6. As DNA, the CDR3 is TGTGCCAGCTCACTCCCGACAGGGGGCATCTATGGCTACACCTTC. It codes for CASSLPTGGIYGYTF.

The chain joins TRBV4-2 to TRBJ2-7, with TRBD2 matching over 8 bases. Trimming removed 3 bases from V and 4 bases from J; junction bases left unmatched: 2. Germline V gene sequence: CDR1 LGHNA, CDR2 YNFKEQ. The CDR3 sequence is 13 residues long. DNA of the CDR3: TGTGCCAGCAGCCACGTAGCGGGGTACGAGCAGTACTTC. It specifies CASSHVAGYEQYF.

The chain carries TRBV4-1 and TRBJ2-7; TRBD2 matches 10 bases. The germline V gene encodes CDR1 MGHRA and CDR2 YSYEKL. This CDR3 contains 16 residues. Losses at the gene ends were 0 bases for V and 2 bases for J; bases not matched to a gene: 4. The CDR3 nucleotides are TGCGCCAGCAGCCAAGAACTAGCGGGGCTCACCTACGAGCAGTACTTC. It translates to CASSQELAGLTYEQYF.

The genes are TRBV5-1 and TRBJ2-1; D is undetermined. Trimming removed 6 bases from V and 5 bases from J, with 15 bases in between. The CDR3 loop spans 14 amino acids. Germline CDR1 SGHRS, CDR2 YFSETQ. The CDR3 loop reads CASNTEIRNNEQFF. CDR3 bases: TGCGCCAGCAATACGGAGATAAGAAACAATGAGCAGTTCTTC.

The chain joins TRBV5-1 to TRBJ1-4, with D perhaps matching TRBD1 (6 bases). The germline V and J ends were trimmed by 0 bases and 11 bases, with 11 bases remaining between them. The CDR3 has 13 amino acids. Germline values: CDR1 SGHRS, CDR2 YFSETQ. In DNA form, the CDR3 reads TGCGCCAGCAGCTTGGAACTGGGACATAAACTGTTTTTT. Translating gives CASSLELGHKLFF.

V usage is TRBV27 and J usage is TRBJ1-5; D gene ambiguous. Per the germline V gene, CDR1 is MNHEY and CDR2 is SMNVEV (reference sequence). The CDR3 has 14 amino acids. V lost 2 bases and J lost 7, with 12 bases in between. CDR3 sequence (DNA): TGTGCCAGCAGTTTAGAGGCACGTCGCCAGCCCCAGCATTTT. Residues: CASSLEARRQPQHF.